A selection of T cell receptor beta chains follows, all from one sample in a study of PD-1 blockade in classical Hodgkin lymphoma. TCRdb keeps only in-frame clones here, not all; method: immunoSEQ multiplex PCR. The sample shows roughly 24,000 clones, about 82% of them seen only once. Material: peripheral blood mononuclear cells (PBMCs), obtained before the second cycle of nivolumab. The receptors stem from a human donor with classical Hodgkin lymphoma. The CDR3 runs from the conserved cysteine through the conserved F or W. D genes are given only for firm matches. Size is omitted from some rows. Given values are once, few, many or a class for expanded clones.

>TRBJ1-6|-|13|medium-sized|TRBV23-1
TGCGCCAGCAGTCGGGGGGACAATTCACCCCTCCACTTT
CASSRGDNSPLHF
>TRBJ1-6|TRBD1|17|-|TRBV7-3
TGTGCCAGCAGCTTAACGGGGGGACAGGTCTCTAATTCACCCCTCCACTTT
CASSLTGGQVSNSPLHF
>TRBJ2-6|-|15|-|TRBV15
TGTGCCACCAGCTTTATTGGGACTGGGGCCAACGTCCTGACTTTC
CATSFIGTGANVLTF
>TRBJ2-2|-|13|-|TRBV19
TGTGCCAGTAGACCTACTTGGGCCGGGGAGCTGTTTTTT
CASRPTWAGELFF
>TRBJ1-2|TRBD1|15|once|TRBV10-3
TGTGCCATCAGTGAGTCGGGGACAGGGGAATATGGCTACACCTTC
CAISESGTGEYGYTF
>TRBJ1-6|-|17|-|TRBV2
TGTGCCAGCAGTTCGGGCGTACTGAGCTCCTATAATTCACCCCTCCACTTT
CASSSGVLSSYNSPLHF
>TRBJ2-3|-|14|-|TRBV7-7
TGTGCTAGCAGCTTATCTAGCCGCACAGATACGCAGTATTTT
CASSLSSRTDTQYF
>TRBJ2-1|TRBD2|15|-|TRBV2
TGTGCCAGCAGCCTCAGCGGGGGGGCCTACAATGAGCAGTTCTTC
CASSLSGGAYNEQFF
>TRBJ1-3|TRBD1|14|-|TRBV6-6
TGTGCCAGCGGACAGGGGGCCGCTGGAAACACCATATATTTT
CASGQGAAGNTIYF
>TRBJ2-5|TRBD2|17|-|TRBV9
TGTGCCAGCAGCCACCGAGCCCTAGCGGGGGGGCCGGAGACCCAGTACTTC
CASSHRALAGGPETQYF
>TRBJ2-3|TRBD1|15|-|TRBV18
TGTGCCAGCTCACCACTACGGACAGGGGCAGATACGCAGTATTTT
CASSPLRTGADTQYF
>TRBJ1-5|-|15|-|TRBV12-5
TGTGCTAGTGGTTTGTCCGGTCAGAGCAATCAGCCCCAGCATTTT
CASGLSGQSNQPQHF
>TRBJ1-5|-|12|-|TRBV28
TGTGCCAGCAGCCCCAATAGTGGGGCCCAGCATTTT
CASSPNSGAQHF
>TRBJ1-6|-|14|-|TRBV4-3
TGCGCCAGCAGCCAAGTGGGGAATAATTCACCCCTCCACTTT
CASSQVGNNSPLHF
>TRBJ1-2|-|14|-|TRBV7-9
TGTGCCAGCAGCTTAGAGTCTTTCCCCTATGGCTACACCTTC
CASSLESFPYGYTF
>TRBJ2-7|TRBD1|15|-|TRBV7-9
TGTGCCAGCAGCTCCCCCGGGACAGGGGTCTACGAGCAGTACTTC
CASSSPGTGVYEQYF
>TRBJ2-7|TRBD1|12|-|TRBV7-2
TGTGCCAGCAGCCGCGACAGGGAAGAGCAGTACTTC
CASSRDREEQYF
>TRBJ2-1|TRBD1|15|-|TRBV6-6
TGTGCCAGCAGTTACGGGGGCAGGGGGCGGGTTGAGCAGTTCTTC
CASSYGGRGRVEQFF
>TRBJ1-2|-|14|-|TRBV29-1
TGCAGCGTTGAATGGGCAGGCCGGCTCAATGGCTACACCTTC
CSVEWAGRLNGYTF
>TRBJ2-5|TRBD1|13|-|TRBV29-1
TGCAGCGTCCAACAGGGGCGTTGGGAGACCCAGTACTTC
CSVQQGRWETQYF
>TRBJ1-3|-|16|few|TRBV7-9
TGTGCCAGCAGCCCGTACCAGGAGCTCTCTGGAAACACCATATATTTT
CASSPYQELSGNTIYF
>TRBJ2-5|-|14|-|TRBV19
TGTGCCAGTAGTATGGTAGGGGGCCAAGAGACCCAGTACTTC
CASSMVGGQETQYF
>TRBJ1-1|-|14|-|TRBV5-1
TGCGCCAGCAGCACCGAGGGGGGCGGGACTGAAGCTTTCTTT
CASSTEGGGTEAFF
>TRBJ1-5|TRBD1|16|-|TRBV4-1
TGCGCCAGCAGCCAGCAAACAGGGGGCAGCAATCAGCCCCAGCATTTT
CASSQQTGGSNQPQHF
>TRBJ1-2|-|15|-|TRBV28
TGTGCCAGCAGTTTTAACCAGGGTCTAAGGAGTGGCTACACCTTC
CASSFNQGLRSGYTF
>TRBJ1-2|-|13|-|TRBV6-6
TGTGCCAGCAAGACGTGGGTGAACTATGGCTACACCTTC
CASKTWVNYGYTF
>TRBJ1-4|-|14|few|TRBV7-9
TGTGCCAGCAGCCCAGGGAAGGGGATTGAAAAACTGTTTTTT
CASSPGKGIEKLFF
>TRBJ1-3|TRBD1|16|-|TRBV5-6
TGTGCCAGCAGCTTGCCAACAGGGGGTTCTGGAAACACCATATATTTT
CASSLPTGGSGNTIYF
>TRBJ2-1|TRBD1|14|-|TRBV6-5
TGTGCCAGCACACGGACAGGAGACTACAATGAGCAGTTCTTC
CASTRTGDYNEQFF
>TRBJ2-3|-|15|-|TRBV18
TGTGCCAGCTCACCACTGAACTACCACACAGATACGCAGTATTTT
CASSPLNYHTDTQYF
>TRBJ1-2|TRBD1|15|-|TRBV5-4
TGTGCCAGCAGAGATCCGGGACAGGGCAACTATGGCTACACCTTC
CASRDPGQGNYGYTF
>TRBJ1-2|TRBD1|15|few|TRBV10-1
TGCGCCAGCAGTGCAGGGACAGGGGAAAGGCATGGCTACACCTTC
CASSAGTGERHGYTF
>TRBJ2-5|TRBD1|13|-|TRBV7-2
TGTGCCAGCAACCCGGGACAGCGGGAGACCCAGTACTTC
CASNPGQRETQYF
>TRBJ2-2|-|15|-|TRBV6-1
TGTGCCAGCAGTGCCGGCGTGCGAGTGATCAGGGAGCTGTTTTTT
CASSAGVRVIRELFF
>TRBJ2-3|TRBD2|19|once|TRBV5-1
TGCGCCAGCAGCTTGGTAACCCAACTAGCGGGGGGGTTAGGAGATACGCAGTATTTT
CASSLVTQLAGGLGDTQYF
>TRBJ2-1|-|17|-|TRBV5-1
TGCGCCAGCAGCCTGGTGGGGAGTGCCGGAGGTATCGATGAGCAGTTCTTC
CASSLVGSAGGIDEQFF
>TRBJ2-7|-|13|-|TRBV29-1
TGCAGCGTTGTTCCAAGGGGGACCTACGAGCAGTACTTC
CSVVPRGTYEQYF
>TRBJ1-5|-|14|-|TRBV2
TGTGCCAGCAGGCCGGATCACAGCAATCAGCCCCAGCATTTT
CASRPDHSNQPQHF